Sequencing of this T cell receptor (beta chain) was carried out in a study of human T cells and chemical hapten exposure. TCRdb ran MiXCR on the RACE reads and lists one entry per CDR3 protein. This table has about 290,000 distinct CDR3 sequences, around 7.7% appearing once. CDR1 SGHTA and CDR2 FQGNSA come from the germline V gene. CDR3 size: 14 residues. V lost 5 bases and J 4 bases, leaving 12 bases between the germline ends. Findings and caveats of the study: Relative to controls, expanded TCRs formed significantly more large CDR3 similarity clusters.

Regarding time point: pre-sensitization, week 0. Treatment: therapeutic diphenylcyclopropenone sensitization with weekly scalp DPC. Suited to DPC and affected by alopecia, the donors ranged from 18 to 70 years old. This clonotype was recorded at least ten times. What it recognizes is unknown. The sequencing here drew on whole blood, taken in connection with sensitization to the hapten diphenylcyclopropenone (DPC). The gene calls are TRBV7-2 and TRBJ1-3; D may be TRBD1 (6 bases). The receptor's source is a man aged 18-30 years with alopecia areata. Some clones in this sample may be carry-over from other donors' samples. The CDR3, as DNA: TGTGCCAGCAGCCTCAGGGGTAACGGAAACACCATATATTTT. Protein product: CASSLRGNGNTIYF.